This is a list of T cell receptor beta chains from one sample in a study of cytomegalovirus exposure and HLA in healthy donors. Sequencing used immunoSEQ multiplex PCR; TCRdb keeps in-frame clones, though not all of them. This sample has around 63,000 clones; roughly 80% occur once, and the top ten carry approximately 8%. Sequenced: PBMCs. The source is a man aged 60 to 69 in good health and CMV-seropositive. Both conserved end residues are part of each CDR3. Fields, in order: D gene, clone size, V gene, J gene, CDR3 DNA, CDR3 protein. The D gene is left open where the match is weak. Part of the rows lack a size; the others show once, few, many or a class for expanded clones.

TRBD1	few	TRBV5-1	TRBJ2-2	TGCGCCAGCAGCGAGAGACAGGGGGCGAACACCGGGGAGCTGTTTTTT	CASSERQGANTGELFF
TRBD1	-	TRBV29-1	TRBJ2-7	TGCAGCGTTGATGGGACAGCAGGGGAGCAGTACTTC	CSVDGTAGEQYF
-	-	TRBV21-1	TRBJ1-5	TGTGCCAGCTGGGAGGGGTGGAGGCAGAACAATCAGCCCCAGCATTTT	CASWEGWRQNNQPQHF
TRBD1	-	TRBV2	TRBJ1-2	TGTGCCAGCAGTGTGGACAGGGGCCCTAACTATGGCTACACCTTC	CASSVDRGPNYGYTF
TRBD2	few	TRBV7-9	TRBJ2-7	TGTGCCAGCAGCTTCTCGGGACTAGCGGCATACGAGCAGTACTTC	CASSFSGLAAYEQYF
-	-	TRBV5-4	TRBJ1-2	TGTGCCAGCAGCCTAGGAGACAGGAACTATGGCTACACCTTC	CASSLGDRNYGYTF
-	-	TRBV15	TRBJ1-3	TGTGCCACCAGCAGAGATAGTGGAAACACCATATATTTT	CATSRDSGNTIYF
TRBD1	-	TRBV7-9	TRBJ1-1	TGTGCCAGCAAAACAGGGGCGAACACTGAAGCTTTCTTT	CASKTGANTEAFF
-	-	TRBV11-2	TRBJ2-7	TGTGCCAGCAGCGGGAAGCAGGGGAGCTCCTACGAGCAGTACTTC	CASSGKQGSSYEQYF
-	-	TRBV5-5	TRBJ1-4	TGTGCCAGCAGCTTGGGGGGCGATAATGAAAAACTGTTTTTT	CASSLGGDNEKLFF
TRBD1	few	TRBV6-1	TRBJ2-5	TGTGCCAGCAGGAGGGGACAGGGGTACCAAGAGACCCAGTACTTC	CASRRGQGYQETQYF
-	few	TRBV5-1	TRBJ1-2	TGCGCCAGCATACAGGGTATGGGAGGCTACACCTTC	CASIQGMGGYTF
-	few	TRBV18	TRBJ1-1	TGTGCCAGCTCACCAGTTTCACAGGGAGAGTTGGCGACTGAAGCTTTCTTT	CASSPVSQGELATEAFF
-	-	TRBV5-6	TRBJ2-1	TGTGCCAGCAGCGAGATGTTCGACTCCTACAATGAGCAGTTCTTC	CASSEMFDSYNEQFF
TRBD1	-	TRBV6-5	TRBJ2-1	TGTGCCAGCAGTCCCGGGACAGCCTTGGGACAGTTCTTC	CASSPGTALGQFF
-	-	TRBV28	TRBJ2-3	TGTGCCGGTAGCGGAAGGAGGAGCACAGATACGCAGTATTTT	CAGSGRRSTDTQYF
TRBD1	few	TRBV28	TRBJ2-1	TGTGCCACCATTAACAGGGGGCCATACAATGAGCAGTTCTTC	CATINRGPYNEQFF
-	-	TRBV29-1	TRBJ1-3	TGCAGCGTTGAACTCCTCTATCCTGGAAACACCATATATTTT	CSVELLYPGNTIYF
-	few	TRBV5-4	TRBJ2-7	TGTGCCAGCAGCCCTGGTGGGGGGAAGAGCTCCTACGAGCAGTACTTC	CASSPGGGKSSYEQYF
-	-	TRBV29-1	TRBJ1-1	TGCAGCGTTCGGCAGGGGTATGACACTGAAGCTTTCTTT	CSVRQGYDTEAFF
-	-	TRBV18	TRBJ2-7	TGTGCCAGCTCATGGGGACTTGGGTACGAGCAGTACTTC	CASSWGLGYEQYF
-	-	TRBV7-2	TRBJ2-5	TGTGCCAGCAGCGCCCAGGGGGGACTTCAAGAGACCCAGTACTTC	CASSAQGGLQETQYF
-	-	TRBV6-5	TRBJ1-5	TGTGCCAGCAGCCCTTTCAGTAATCAGCCCCAGCATTTT	CASSPFSNQPQHF
-	-	TRBV2	TRBJ1-5	TGTGCCAGCAGTGAATGGGGGGGCAATCAGCCCCAGCATTTT	CASSEWGGNQPQHF
TRBD2	-	TRBV11-3	TRBJ2-3	TGTGCCAGCAGCTTAGCTAGCGGGATCGGAAACACAGATACGCAGTATTTT	CASSLASGIGNTDTQYF
-	-	TRBV5-1	TRBJ2-3	TGCGCCAGCAGCTTGGCGGCAGATACGCAGTATTTT	CASSLAADTQYF
TRBD1	few	TRBV5-6	TRBJ1-5	TGTGCCAGCAGCTTGTCAACAGGGGGACCTCAGCCCCAGCATTTT	CASSLSTGGPQPQHF
TRBD1	-	TRBV4-1	TRBJ1-2	TGCGCCAGCAGCCAAGATGACAGGGTTGGTGGCTACACCTTC	CASSQDDRVGGYTF
-	-	TRBV6-6	TRBJ2-5	TGTGCCAGCAGTTATCCAGGGAAGGAGACCCAGTACTTC	CASSYPGKETQYF
-	-	TRBV7-7	TRBJ2-5	TGTGCTAGCAGCCTGAACGGGTTAGGTGAGACCCAGTACTTC	CASSLNGLGETQYF
TRBD1	once	TRBV18	TRBJ2-3	TGTGCCAGCTCACTGGGACAGGGACCCACAGATACGCAGTATTTT	CASSLGQGPTDTQYF
TRBD1	-	TRBV2	TRBJ2-1	TGTGCCAGCCAGGGGGTTATCAATGAGCAGTTCTTC	CASQGVINEQFF
-	-	TRBV5-6	TRBJ2-3	TGTGCCAGCAGCTTCGTCACAGATACGCAGTATTTT	CASSFVTDTQYF
-	-	TRBV6-1	TRBJ1-5	TGTGCCAGCAGACCGGGACACCGAAATCAGCCCCAGCATTTT	CASRPGHRNQPQHF
-	-	TRBV5-1	TRBJ2-1	TGCGCCAGCACCCAGACTAACAACTACAATGAGCAGTTCTTC	CASTQTNNYNEQFF
TRBD1	-	TRBV9	TRBJ2-2	TGTGCCAGCAGCGTCGGGACAGGGAGTGCCGGGGAGCTGTTTTTT	CASSVGTGSAGELFF
TRBD1	-	TRBV5-1	TRBJ1-1	TGCGCCAGCAGCGAGGGACAGACGAACACTGAAGCTTTCTTT	CASSEGQTNTEAFF
TRBD1	-	TRBV18	TRBJ1-6	TGTGCCAGCTCACTTACGAGGGACAGCAGTAATTCACCCCTCCACTTT	CASSLTRDSSNSPLHF
TRBD1	-	TRBV7-2	TRBJ1-1	TGTGCCAGCAGCGGAAGACAGGGTAACACTGAAGCTTTCTTT	CASSGRQGNTEAFF
TRBD1	-	TRBV19	TRBJ2-2	TGTGCCACCACGGACAGGGTCGACACCGGGGAGCTGTTTTTT	CATTDRVDTGELFF
TRBD1	-	TRBV27	TRBJ1-3	TGTGCCACCTGGGACAGGGGAGTTGGAAACACCATATATTTT	CATWDRGVGNTIYF
-	-	TRBV28	TRBJ1-1	TGTGCCAGCAGTCCCCTAGGGAGGGGACGGGGTGAAGCTTTCTTT	CASSPLGRGRGEAFF
TRBD1	few	TRBV7-9	TRBJ2-7	TGTGCCAGCAGCTTTAGACAGGGGAACCCCTACGAGCAGTACTTC	CASSFRQGNPYEQYF
-	-	TRBV11-3	TRBJ2-1	TGTGCCAGCAGCTTGGATGGGACTTCGAGAACAGGTGAGCAGTTCTTC	CASSLDGTSRTGEQFF
TRBD2	few	TRBV6-1	TRBJ2-7	TGTGCCAGCAGCGTGGTAGCGGGCTACTACGAGCAGTACTTC	CASSVVAGYYEQYF
-	-	TRBV7-9	TRBJ2-3	TGTGCCAGCGGTCCAGGGGGACTCTCCTTCTCAGATACGCAGTATTTT	CASGPGGLSFSDTQYF
TRBD1	-	TRBV27	TRBJ1-1	TGTGCCAGCAGTTCTCCGGACAGGGGGCTCTCGGTGGAGCTTCAAGCTTTCTTT	CASSSPDRGLSVELQAFF
-	-	TRBV10-3	TRBJ1-1	TGTGCCAGCAGTCCCATACAGGGTCCTGAAGCTTTCTTT	CASSPIQGPEAFF
-	-	TRBV29-1	TRBJ2-1	TGCAGCGTTGTAGGGCGACAGGTATCCTCCTACAATGAGCAGTTCTTC	CSVVGRQVSSYNEQFF
-	once	TRBV5-6	TRBJ2-7	TGTGCCAGCAGCGGCGGACAGCCCACTAGGAGCTCCTACGAGCAGTACTTC	CASSGGQPTRSSYEQYF
TRBD1	few	TRBV4-1	TRBJ2-7	TGCGCCAGCAGTCCGACAGGGGCCTCGTCTACCTACGAGCAGTACTTC	CASSPTGASSTYEQYF
TRBD1	-	TRBV28	TRBJ1-5	TGTGCCAGCAGAACCGGGACAGGGGGTTTTAGTCAGCCCCAGCATTTT	CASRTGTGGFSQPQHF
TRBD2	-	TRBV5-1	TRBJ2-5	TGCGCCAGCACGGCGGGGGGGCCCCAAGAGACCCAGTACTTC	CASTAGGPQETQYF
-	few	TRBV6-5	TRBJ2-3	TGTGCCAGCAGTTATAGGGCGGGAGATACGCAGTATTTT	CASSYRAGDTQYF
-	-	TRBV19	TRBJ2-6	TGTGCCAGTAGTATAGTTTACAACTCTGGGGCCAACGTCCTGACTTTC	CASSIVYNSGANVLTF
-	-	TRBV6-5	TRBJ1-4	TGTGCCAGCAGTTCCGGACAGATCAGTGAAAAACTGTTTTTT	CASSSGQISEKLFF
-	few	TRBV7-6	TRBJ2-7	TGTGCCAGCAGCCCTCAACAGGGTTACGAGCAGTACTTC	CASSPQQGYEQYF
-	-	TRBV6-5	TRBJ2-5	TGTGCCAGCAGGCGGGTGGATCAAGAGACCCAGTACTTC	CASRRVDQETQYF